Below are 29 T cell receptor beta chains sequenced from a single sample in a study of memory CD8 T cells in hepatitis C reinfection. The time point was: late/post reinfection, 12 to 24 weeks after detection. The sorted cells went straight to TCR sequencing with no prior in vitro expansion. Only in-frame clones appear in the TCRdb table, and some are missing; sequencing was by immunoSEQ multiplex PCR. Counted here are about 43,000 clones, approximately 92% occurring once; the ten biggest clones make up under 0.9%. The sample comprised naive CD8+ T cells sorted from blood. The receptors shown here come from a man aged 18 to 35 with hepatitis C virus infection.

The rearrangement links TRBV30 to TRBJ2-1, with a tentative D call TRBD2 (7 bases). V was clipped by 2 bases and J by 7 bases, with 15 bases between them. The CDR3 length is 14 residues. CDR1 GTSNPN and CDR2 SVGIG come from the germline V gene (reference sequence). In nucleotides, the CDR3 is TGTGCCTGGAGTTCTGGGAGGGGGAGAAATGAGCAGTTCTTC. Its translation: CAWSSGRGRNEQFF.

The rearrangement joins TRBV5-6 to TRBJ2-3; tentatively, D is TRBD2 (5 bases). CDR3 length: 14 residues. Germline V CDR1 and CDR2: SGHDT, YYEEEE. V lost 2 bases, J lost 3 bases, and 10 bases lay in between. CDR3 loop: CASSFGGGTDTQYF. The DNA of the CDR3 is TGTGCCAGCAGCTTTGGTGGCGGGACAGATACGCAGTATTTT.

The sample holds one count of this clone. J is TRBJ2-5 and V is TRBV9, with 11 bases lining up with TRBD1. The junction had 11 bases not matched to a gene; V was cut back by 0 bases and J by 4 bases. The CDR3 is 18 residues long. Germline-derived CDR1 and CDR2 are SGDLS and YYNGEE. CDR3 DNA: TGTGCCAGCAGCGTAGGGACAGGGGGCAAGTTAGGGTCAGAGACCCAGTACTTC. This encodes CASSVGTGGKLGSETQYF.

V gene TRBV5-4 combines with J gene TRBJ2-5; D gene uncertain. V was trimmed by 4 bases and J by 4 bases, leaving 8 bases between them. The CDR3 covers 12 residues. Per the germline V gene, CDR1 is SGHNT and CDR2 is YYREEE (reference sequence). The CDR3 is CASSEPGETQYF. CDR3 bases: TGTGCCAGCAGCGAACCCGGAGAGACCCAGTACTTC.

The chain recombines TRBV4-2 with TRBJ2-3; no firm D call. With 0 bases removed from V and 0 bases from J, the gap between germline ends came to 10 bases. The CDR3 totals 16 residues. In germline, CDR1 is LGHNA, CDR2 YNFKEQ. The CDR3 coding sequence is TGTGCCAGCAGCCAAGACGGCGGTAGCAGCACAGATACGCAGTATTTT. Translation: CASSQDGGSSTDTQYF.

The chain uses TRBV29-1 and TRBJ2-2, with D tentatively TRBD1 (6 bases). The CDR3 has 12 amino acids. Trimming removed 6 bases at V and 3 bases at J, with 8 bases between. The germline V gene encodes CDR1 SQVTM and CDR2 ANQGSEA. CDR3 amino acids: CSVTGYTGELFF. DNA of the CDR3: TGCAGCGTGACAGGTTACACCGGGGAGCTGTTTTTT.

This sequence joins TRBV19 and TRBJ1-1; the match to TRBD1 covers 7 bases. The germline V gene encodes CDR1 LNHDA and CDR2 SQIVND (reference sequence). The J segment lost 0 bases and the V segment lost 5 bases, leaving 3 bases of the junction unmatched. The CDR3 length is 14 residues. The CDR3 DNA follows: TGTGCCAGTAGTGCACAGGGGTTGAACACTGAAGCTTTCTTT. Its protein product is CASSAQGLNTEAFF.

The chain is built from TRBV7-9 and TRBJ1-2; the D gene is possibly TRBD1 (6 bases). Trimming removed 1 base from V and 7 bases from J, with 13 bases in between. The CDR3 totals 14 residues. Germline values: CDR1 SEHNR, CDR2 FQNEAQ (reference sequence). The DNA for the CDR3 is TGTGCCAGCAGCTTAGGGCAGGGGTGGAGTGGCTACACCTTC. Protein product: CASSLGQGWSGYTF. The variable domain in full, completed from reference TRBV7-9 and TRBJ1-2, reads DTGVSQNPRHKITKRGQNVTFRCDPISEHNRLYWYRQTLGQGPEFLTYFQNEAQLEKSRLLSDRFSAERPKGSFSTLEIQRTEQGDSAMYLCASSLGQGWSGYTFGSGTRLTVV.

The V gene is TRBV6-6, the J gene TRBJ2-1, with 13 bases identical to TRBD2. The CDR3 contains 15 residues. Trimming removed 7 bases from V and 4 bases from J; junction bases left unmatched: 4. The germline V gene has CDR1 MNHNY and CDR2 SVGAGI (reference sequence). This chain's CDR3 is CASTALAGGYNEQFF. DNA of the CDR3: TGTGCCAGCACCGCACTAGCGGGAGGGTACAATGAGCAGTTCTTC.

The chain employs TRBV4-2 and TRBJ2-1, with 8 bases aligning to TRBD2. CDR3 length: 18 residues. Trimming at V came to 0 bases and at J to 2 bases, leaving 9 bases not matched to a gene. Germline V CDR1 and CDR2: LGHNA, YNFKEQ. The CDR3 region has the DNA TGTGCCAGCAGCCAAGATCGGGGTAGCGGGATGACCTACAATGAGCAGTTCTTC. The encoded protein is CASSQDRGSGMTYNEQFF.

The V gene is TRBV4-1, the J gene TRBJ2-7, with 8 nucleotides matching TRBD2. Trimming removed 0 bases from V and 6 bases from J; junction bases left unmatched: 7. CDR3 length equals 15 residues. Germline CDR1 is MGHRA and CDR2 is YSYEKL. This chain's CDR3 is CASSQDAGLAREQYF. The CDR3 nucleotides read TGCGCCAGCAGCCAAGATGCCGGACTAGCTCGCGAGCAGTACTTC.

This chain's CDR3 is CASSLGTGTPIKETQYF. For the CDR3, the DNA is TGTGCCAGCAGCTTAGGGACCGGGACACCGATAAAAGAGACCCAGTACTTC. The J gene is TRBJ2-5, the V gene TRBV7-7, with a weak D call TRBD1 (6 bases). Trimming took off 1 base at V and 3 bases at J, with 18 bases between the two ends. This CDR3 has 17 residues. Per germline, CDR1 SSHAT and CDR2 FNYEAQ (reference sequence).

The J gene is TRBJ2-3, the V gene TRBV7-9, with TRBD2 matching over 11 bases. Germline CDR1 SEHNR, CDR2 FQNEAQ (reference sequence). The CDR3 runs to 15 residues. The V and J ends lost 4 bases and 3 bases, in that order; junction bases with no gene match: 3. The CDR3 nucleotides are TGTGCCAGCAGCTCCACTAGCGGGGGTACAGATACGCAGTATTTT. Its protein is CASSSTSGGTDTQYF.

CDR3 nucleotide sequence: TGTGCCAGCAGCGGGACCGGGACAGCGTACAATGAGCAGTTCTTC. Its protein is CASSGTGTAYNEQFF. V usage is TRBV9 and J usage is TRBJ2-1, with 7 bases lining up with TRBD1. Per the germline V gene, CDR1 is SGDLS and CDR2 is YYNGEE. The length of the CDR3 is 15 residues. The junction had 7 bases not matched to a gene; V was cut back by 3 bases and J by 4 bases.

This rearrangement joins TRBV30 to TRBJ1-1, with a possible D match to TRBD1 (5 bases). The CDR3 sequence is 13 residues long. V was cut by 4 bases and J by 0 bases, with 9 bases left in between. Germline assignment: CDR1 GTSNPN and CDR2 SVGIG (reference sequence). CDR3 in amino acids: CAWKDSLNTEAFF. CDR3 bases: TGTGCCTGGAAAGACAGCTTGAACACTGAAGCTTTCTTT.

This chain connects TRBV29-1 to TRBJ2-7; 9 bases map to TRBD2. V shed 6 bases and J 0 bases; nucleotides not matched to a gene: 3. Germline V gives CDR1 SQVTM, CDR2 ANQGSEA. CDR3 size: 13 residues. The CDR3 spells CSVTSGHSYEQYF. In nucleotides, the CDR3 is TGCAGCGTCACTAGCGGGCACTCCTACGAGCAGTACTTC.

The V and J genes are TRBV4-1 and TRBJ1-1; D remains ambiguous. The V and J ends lost 4 bases and 2 bases respectively, with 11 bases between them. From germline, CDR1 is MGHRA and CDR2 YSYEKL. This CDR3 comprises 14 residues. The chain's CDR3 is CASSLGLLNTEAFF. The CDR3 DNA reads as TGCGCCAGCAGCCTCGGACTGTTAAACACTGAAGCTTTCTTT.

The V and J genes are TRBV2 and TRBJ1-1, with no clear D. Trimming pared 1 base from V and 4 bases from J, leaving 4 bases between. CDR1 is SNHLY, CDR2 FYNNEI, per germline. The CDR3 extends over 12 amino acids. The CDR3 loop is CASSEVSTEAFF. The CDR3 DNA reads TGTGCCAGCAGTGAAGTATCCACTGAAGCTTTCTTT.

DNA for the CDR3: TGTGCCAGCAGCCTTACCACTCTAGCGGGAGGGCCTTGGAATGAGCAGTTCTTC. This sequence encodes CASSLTTLAGGPWNEQFF. This chain connects TRBV7-9 to TRBJ2-1, with TRBD2 matching 12 bases. The germline gives CDR1 SEHNR, CDR2 FQNEAQ (reference sequence). The V segment lost 5 bases and the J segment 7 bases; nucleotides outside the gene matches: 15. The CDR3 loop spans 18 amino acids.

This chain uses TRBV27 with TRBJ2-1; D call uncertain. The V gene lost 2 bases and the J gene lost 7 bases, with 6 bases spanning the gap. CDR1 is MNHEY, CDR2 SMNVEV, per germline (reference sequence). CDR3 length equals 12 residues. The CDR3 here is CASSLDRNEQFF. The CDR3 region has the DNA TGTGCCAGCAGTTTAGATCGGAATGAGCAGTTCTTC.

V gene TRBV7-9 combines with J gene TRBJ1-1; no clear D. V lost 8 bases to trimming and J lost 3 bases, with 10 bases between them. The CDR3 is 12 amino acids. Germline CDR1 is SEHNR and CDR2 is FQNEAQ (reference sequence). The CDR3 loop is CASSSGYTEAFF. The CDR3 DNA is TGTGCCAGCTCCTCCGGGTACACTGAAGCTTTCTTT.

CDR3 residues: CASTNVAGARADTQYF. Written as DNA, the CDR3 is TGTGCCAGCACCAATGTGGCGGGGGCGCGGGCAGATACGCAGTATTTT. The V gene is TRBV7-9, the J gene TRBJ2-3, with D tentatively TRBD2 (7 bases). V was shortened by 7 bases and J by 4 bases, with 21 bases between the two germline ends. This CDR3 has 16 residues. CDR1 is SEHNR, CDR2 FQNEAQ, per germline (reference sequence).

The V and J genes are TRBV15 and TRBJ2-3, with D possibly matching TRBD1 (6 bases). CDR3 length: 15 residues. The V gene's germline CDR1 is LNHNV and CDR2 YYDKDF (reference sequence). Trimming removed 1 base from V and 5 bases from J, with 13 bases in between. The CDR3 protein is CATSRGAGVVDTQYF. In DNA form, the CDR3 reads TGTGCCACCAGCAGAGGGGCAGGGGTGGTAGATACGCAGTATTTT.

This sequence joins TRBV29-1 and TRBJ2-2, with 7 bases lining up with TRBD1. The CDR3 length is 12 residues. Germline V lookup: CDR1 SQVTM, CDR2 ANQGSEA. With V trimmed by 7 bases and J by 5 bases, 4 bases remained unmatched. The CDR3 reads CSAETGTGELFF. The CDR3 DNA follows: TGCAGCGCCGAGACAGGGACCGGGGAGCTGTTTTTT.

The genes are TRBV2 and TRBJ2-2; D perhaps matches TRBD2 (6 bases). With 7 bases removed from V and 0 bases from J, the gap between germline ends came to 6 bases. CDR3 length equals 13 residues. Germline V gives CDR1 SNHLY, CDR2 FYNNEI. The CDR3 DNA follows: TGTGCCAGCATAGCGGCGAACACCGGGGAGCTGTTTTTT. This gives the protein CASIAANTGELFF.

This clone showed up just once. J is TRBJ1-5 and V is TRBV19; no reliable D call. Germline V gives CDR1 LNHDA, CDR2 SQIVND (reference sequence). V lost 5 bases, J lost 0 bases, and 11 bases lay in between. The CDR3 contains 15 residues. CDR3 loop: CASSVTEYSNQPQHF. The CDR3 coding sequence is TGTGCCAGTAGTGTTACAGAGTATAGCAATCAGCCCCAGCATTTT.

CDR3 bases: TGTGCCAGCAGCGGCCACGAGGGGGCTGAAGCTTTCTTT. This codes for CASSGHEGAEAFF. The chain is built from TRBV7-8 and TRBJ1-1; tentatively, D is TRBD1 (6 bases). Trimming took off 5 bases at V and 6 bases at J, with 13 bases between the two ends. Looked up from germline, CDR1 is SGHVS and CDR2 is FQNEAQ. The CDR3 is 13 residues long.

Of note for this clone: At one end, the junction sequence differs from germline, possibly due to a read error. The chain combines TRBV7-7 with TRBJ2-5; D is possibly TRBD2 (6 bases). TRBJ2-7 matches the DNA end more closely, so the J call is doubtful. Germline CDR1 reads SSHAT; CDR2 reads FNYEAQ (reference sequence). This CDR3 is built from 14 residues. This CDR3 reads CASSFKAGKYEQYF. CDR3 in DNA: TGTGCTAGCAGCTTCAAGGCGGGAAAATACGAGCAGTACTTC.

This sequence joins TRBV7-9 and TRBJ1-1, with TRBD1 matching over 8 bases. Trimming cost V 6 bases and J 1 base; bases outside gene matches: 4. This CDR3 is built from 14 residues. CDR1 is SEHNR and CDR2 is FQNEAQ in the germline V gene (reference sequence). The CDR3 reads CASRSGQGNTEAFF. In DNA, the CDR3 is TGTGCCAGCAGAAGCGGACAGGGGAACACTGAAGCTTTCTTT.